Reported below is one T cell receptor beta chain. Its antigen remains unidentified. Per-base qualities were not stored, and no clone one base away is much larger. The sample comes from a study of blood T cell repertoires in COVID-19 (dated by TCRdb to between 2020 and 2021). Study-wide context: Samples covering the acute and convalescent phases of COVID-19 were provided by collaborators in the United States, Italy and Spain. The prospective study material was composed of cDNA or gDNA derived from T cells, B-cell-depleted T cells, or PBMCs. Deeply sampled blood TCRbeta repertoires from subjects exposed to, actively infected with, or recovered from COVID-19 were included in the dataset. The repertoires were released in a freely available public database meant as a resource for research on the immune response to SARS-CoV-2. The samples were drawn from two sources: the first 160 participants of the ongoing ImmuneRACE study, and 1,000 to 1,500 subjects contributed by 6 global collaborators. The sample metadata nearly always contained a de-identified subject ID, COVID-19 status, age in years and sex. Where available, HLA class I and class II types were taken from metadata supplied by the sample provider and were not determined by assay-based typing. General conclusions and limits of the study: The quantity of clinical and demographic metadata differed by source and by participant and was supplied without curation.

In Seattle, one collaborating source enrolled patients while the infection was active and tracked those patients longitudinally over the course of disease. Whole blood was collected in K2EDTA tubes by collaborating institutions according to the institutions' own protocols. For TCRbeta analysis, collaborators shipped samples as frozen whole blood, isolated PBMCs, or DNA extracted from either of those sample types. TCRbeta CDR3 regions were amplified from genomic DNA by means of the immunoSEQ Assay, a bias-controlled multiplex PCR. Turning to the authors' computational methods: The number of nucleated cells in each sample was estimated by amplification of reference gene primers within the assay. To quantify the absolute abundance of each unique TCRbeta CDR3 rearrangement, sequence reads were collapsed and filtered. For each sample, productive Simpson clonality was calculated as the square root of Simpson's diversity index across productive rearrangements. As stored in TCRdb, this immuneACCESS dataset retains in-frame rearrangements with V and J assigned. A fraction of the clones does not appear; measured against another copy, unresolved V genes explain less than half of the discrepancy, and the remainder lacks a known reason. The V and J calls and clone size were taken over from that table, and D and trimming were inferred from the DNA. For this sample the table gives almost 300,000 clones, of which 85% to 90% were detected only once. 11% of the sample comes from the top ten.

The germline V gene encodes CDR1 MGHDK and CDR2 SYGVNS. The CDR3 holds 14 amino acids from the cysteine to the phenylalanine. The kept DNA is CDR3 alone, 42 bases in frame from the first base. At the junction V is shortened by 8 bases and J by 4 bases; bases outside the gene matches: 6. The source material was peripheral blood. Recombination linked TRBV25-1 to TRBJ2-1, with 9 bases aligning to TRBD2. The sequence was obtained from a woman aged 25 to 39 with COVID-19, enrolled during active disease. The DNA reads TGTGCCAGCTTTGCGGGGGGGCCATACAATGAGCAGTTCTTC. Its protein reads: CASFAGGPYNEQFF.